A selection of T cell receptor beta chains follows, all from one sample in a study of post-analysis software for immune sequencing data. One entry per CDR3 protein results from TCRdb running MiXCR on the PCR reads. The sample carries hundreds of thousands of distinct CDR3 sequences, 25% to 30% recorded once. Specimen: blood. These receptors came from a girl aged 5-17 years with multiple sclerosis. CDR3s include the opening cysteine and the closing phenylalanine or tryptophan. D genes are given only for firm matches. Size values are once, few and many counts, or a class for expanded clones, and some rows have none.

clone size	D gene	J gene	V gene	CDR3 DNA	CDR3 protein
once	TRBD2	TRBJ2-3	TRBV7-8	TGTGCCAGCAGCCCAAAGAGCGGGGGCCGCACAGATACGCAGTATTTT	CASSPKSGGRTDTQYF
.	TRBD2	TRBJ2-1	TRBV7-2	TGTGCCAGCAGCTACAGACTAGCGGGGGGGACGAGCGATGAGCAGTTCTTC	CASSYRLAGGTSDEQFF
few	.	TRBJ1-5	TRBV20-1	TGCAGTGCTAGAGCCAATGGGGGGCCCCAGCATTTT	CSARANGGPQHF
.	TRBD1	TRBJ2-7	TRBV18	TGTGCCAGCTCAGCGACAGGGACCTACGAGCAGTACTTC	CASSATGTYEQYF
few	.	TRBJ1-2	TRBV6-1	TGTGCCCTACTTAGGGGGGAGACCGGCTATGGCTACACCTTC	CALLRGETGYGYTF
few	.	TRBJ2-5	TRBV28	TGTGCCAGCAGTTGGGACACCACCCAAGAGACCCAGTACTTC	CASSWDTTQETQYF
many	TRBD2	TRBJ2-5	TRBV6-5	TGTGCCAGCAGTTACGGGAGGGGAGAGACCCAGTACTTC	CASSYGRGETQYF
many	TRBD1	TRBJ2-7	TRBV7-6	TGTGCCAGCAGCACAAGGGACAGTTCCTACGAGCAGTACTTC	CASSTRDSSYEQYF
.	.	TRBJ2-7	TRBV5-1	TGCGCCAACAGCTGGAGCCCGACAGCAGGCCTTGTGGGCTACGAGCAGTACTTC	CANSWSPTAGLVGYEQYF
few	.	TRBJ2-3	TRBV20-1	TGCAGTGCCAGAATGGCAGGGGGCACAGATACGCAGTATTTT	CSARMAGGTDTQYF
.	.	TRBJ1-1	TRBV6-2/TRBV6-3	TGTGCCAGCGAGGAGGGGTCGGCATGGGCCACTGAAGCTTTCTTT	CASEEGSAWATEAFF
.	.	TRBJ1-4	TRBV6-6	TGTGCCAGCAGTTACATGGGTGGAAAACGGTTTTTT	CASSYMGGKRFF
few	.	TRBJ2-1	TRBV20-1	TGCAGTGTGGGAAATGGTGACAATGAGCAGTTCTTC	CSVGNGDNEQFF
.	.	TRBJ1-5	TRBV20-1	TGCAGTGCTAGCTACAGGAATCAGCCCCAGCATTTT	CSASYRNQPQHF
.	.	TRBJ2-2	TRBV6-2/TRBV6-3	TGTGCCAGCAGTTACTCCTATGATGTAGAACGGTCCACCGGGGAGCTGTTTTTT	CASSYSYDVERSTGELFF
.	.	TRBJ2-1	TRBV7-9	TGTGCCAGCAGCCTTACTAGCAAGGAGCAGTTCTTC	CASSLTSKEQFF
few	TRBD2	TRBJ2-5	TRBV2	TGTGCCAGCAAGACTAGCGGGAACACCGGGGGGGAGACCCAGTACTTC	CASKTSGNTGGETQYF
.	TRBD2	TRBJ2-5	TRBV20-1	TGCAGTGCTAACCCGGGAGGACAAGAGACCCAGTACTTC	CSANPGGQETQYF
few	TRBD1	TRBJ2-7	TRBV18	TGTGCCAGCTCACCACCCGGACAGGGGATAGAGCAGTACTTC	CASSPPGQGIEQYF
many	.	TRBJ2-1	TRBV5-1	TGCGCCAGCAGCCCAGGGGGGGGCAATGAGCAGTTCTTC	CASSPGGGNEQFF
few	.	TRBJ1-4	TRBV20-1	TGCAGTGCTAGAGGCGGAGGGTATTGGGAAAAACTGTTTTTT	CSARGGGYWEKLFF
.	.	TRBJ2-1	TRBV13	TGTGCCAGCAGCTTGAACAGGGCCCATGAGCAGTTCTTC	CASSLNRAHEQFF
.	.	TRBJ2-3	TRBV6-1	TGTGCCAGCAGTGAAGCGGGGTTTGGGGGCACAGATACGCAGTATTTT	CASSEAGFGGTDTQYF
.	.	TRBJ1-2	TRBV21-1	TGTGCCAGCAGCACCCGAGGGCAGGGGACCAACTATGGCTACACCTTC	CASSTRGQGTNYGYTF
.	.	TRBJ2-2	TRBV9	TGTGCCAGCAGCGTCTTTGCGGCCGGGGAGCTGTTTTTT	CASSVFAAGELFF
few	.	TRBJ2-7	TRBV15	TGTGCCACCAGCAGAGATAAAGGACAGACCTACGAGCAGTACTTC	CATSRDKGQTYEQYF
.	.	TRBJ1-1	TRBV20-1	TGCAGTGCTGAGACCCGACGGCTGAACACTGAAGCTTTCTTT	CSAETRRLNTEAFF
few	.	TRBJ1-1	TRBV6-5	TGTGCCAGCAGTTACGGTGGGAACACTGAAGCTTTCTTT	CASSYGGNTEAFF
.	.	TRBJ1-2	TRBV6-1	TGTGCCAGCAGTGAAGGGGGGGCTGCGAACTATGGCTACACCTTC	CASSEGGAANYGYTF
few	.	TRBJ2-2	TRBV10-3	TGTGCCATCGGCGGCAGGAACACCGGGGAGCTGTTTTTT	CAIGGRNTGELFF
many	.	TRBJ2-7	TRBV27	TGTGCCAGCAGTCCCGGACGCTCTGCCCGTTTGGAGCAGTACTTC	CASSPGRSARLEQYF
few	.	TRBJ2-7	TRBV20-1	TGCAGTGCCCATACCGGGGCCCATTCGGTCTACGAGCAGTACTTC	CSAHTGAHSVYEQYF
.	.	TRBJ2-4	TRBV25-1	TGTGCCAGCAGTGACAGCGGCCCCCTAGCCAAAAACATTCAGTACTTC	CASSDSGPLAKNIQYF
few	TRBD1	TRBJ1-2	TRBV5-1	TGCGCCAGCAGCCAGGGGACAGGGGCCGACTATGGCTACACCTTC	CASSQGTGADYGYTF
few	TRBD1	TRBJ2-3	TRBV20-1	TGCAGTGCCGAAGGGGGCTTCGGCACAGATACGCAGTATTTT	CSAEGGFGTDTQYF
.	TRBD1	TRBJ1-2	TRBV7-2	TGTGCCAGCAGCAAAGGACAGGGATTAGGCTATGGCTACACCTTC	CASSKGQGLGYGYTF
.	.	TRBJ2-7	TRBV28	TGTGCCAGCAGTTTAACGAGAGGGGGGGACGAGCAGTACTTC	CASSLTRGGDEQYF
once	.	TRBJ2-1	TRBV25-1	TGTGCCAGCAGCGATCGGCGGAGAGGGGAGACCCAGTTCTTC	CASSDRRRGETQFF
many	TRBD2	TRBJ2-7	TRBV29-1	TGCAGCGTTGCGCGGGAGCCCCCCTACGAGCAGTACTTC	CSVAREPPYEQYF
.	TRBD1	TRBJ1-3	TRBV29-1	TGCAGCGTCGAACCGACAGGGTCTGGAAACACCATATATTTT	CSVEPTGSGNTIYF
.	.	TRBJ2-1	TRBV20-1	TGCAGTGCTAGGGGGACTCACCACAATGAGCAGTTCTTC	CSARGTHHNEQFF
.	TRBD1	TRBJ1-1	TRBV4-1	TGCGCCAGCAGCCAATTTCCCTCTCGACAGGGCAACACTGAAGCTTTCTTT	CASSQFPSRQGNTEAFF